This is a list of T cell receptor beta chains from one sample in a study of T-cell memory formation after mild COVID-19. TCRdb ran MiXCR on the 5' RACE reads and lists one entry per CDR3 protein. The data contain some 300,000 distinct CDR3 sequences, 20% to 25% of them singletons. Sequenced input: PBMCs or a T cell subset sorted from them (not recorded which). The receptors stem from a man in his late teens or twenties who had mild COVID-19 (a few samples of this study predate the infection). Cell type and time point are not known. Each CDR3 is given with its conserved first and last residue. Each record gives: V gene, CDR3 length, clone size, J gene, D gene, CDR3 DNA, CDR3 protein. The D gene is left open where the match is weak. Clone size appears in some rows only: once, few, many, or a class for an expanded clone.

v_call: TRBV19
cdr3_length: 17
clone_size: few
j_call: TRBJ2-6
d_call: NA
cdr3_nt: TGTGCCAGTATCCCCTCCAGGGGGGTAACTGGGGCCAACGTCCTGACTTTC
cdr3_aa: CASIPSRGVTGANVLTF

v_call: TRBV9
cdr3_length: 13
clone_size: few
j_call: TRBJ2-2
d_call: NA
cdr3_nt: TGTGCCAGCAGCGTTCGTAGCACCGGGGAGCTGTTTTTT
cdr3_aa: CASSVRSTGELFF

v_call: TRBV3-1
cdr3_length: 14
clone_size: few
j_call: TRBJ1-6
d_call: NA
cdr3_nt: TGTGCCAGCAGCCACGGGACACGGAATTCACCCCTCCACTTT
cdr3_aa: CASSHGTRNSPLHF

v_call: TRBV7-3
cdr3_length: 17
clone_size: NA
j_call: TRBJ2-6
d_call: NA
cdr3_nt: TGTGCCAGCAGCTTAATTGGTGTCTTCTCTGGGGCCAACGTCCTGACTTTC
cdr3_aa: CASSLIGVFSGANVLTF

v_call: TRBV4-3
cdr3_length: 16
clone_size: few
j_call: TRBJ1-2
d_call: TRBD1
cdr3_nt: TGCGCCAGCAGCCAAGATAGGGGACAGTGGAACTATGGCTACACCTTC
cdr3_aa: CASSQDRGQWNYGYTF

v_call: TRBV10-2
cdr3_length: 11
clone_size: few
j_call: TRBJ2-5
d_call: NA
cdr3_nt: TGCGCCAGCACCGCGGGTGAGACCCAGTACTTC
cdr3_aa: CASTAGETQYF

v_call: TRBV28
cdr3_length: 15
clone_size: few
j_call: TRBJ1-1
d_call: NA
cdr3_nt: TGTGCCAGCAGTTTGGGGGCTCTAATGAACACTGAAGCTTTCTTT
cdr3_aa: CASSLGALMNTEAFF

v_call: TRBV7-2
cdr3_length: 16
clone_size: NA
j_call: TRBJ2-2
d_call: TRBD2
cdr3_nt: TGTGCCAGCAGCTCTACCGCGGGGGGCGGCACCTGGGAGCTGTTTTTT
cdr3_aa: CASSSTAGGGTWELFF

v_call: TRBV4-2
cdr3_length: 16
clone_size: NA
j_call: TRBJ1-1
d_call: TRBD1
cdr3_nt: TGTGCCAGCAGCCTCTCGCAGGGGGCCCAGAACACTGAAGCTTTCTTT
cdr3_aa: CASSLSQGAQNTEAFF

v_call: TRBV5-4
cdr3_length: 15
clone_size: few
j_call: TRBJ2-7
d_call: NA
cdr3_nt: TGTGCCAGCAGCCACCCGGGCGGTAGCTCCTACGAGCAGTACTTC
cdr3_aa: CASSHPGGSSYEQYF

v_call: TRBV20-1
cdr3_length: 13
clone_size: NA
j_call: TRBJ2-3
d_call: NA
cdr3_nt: TGCAGTGCTGAGACGGATCACACAGATACGCAGTATTTT
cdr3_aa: CSAETDHTDTQYF

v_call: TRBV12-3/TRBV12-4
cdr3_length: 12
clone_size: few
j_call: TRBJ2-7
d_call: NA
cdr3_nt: TGTGCCAGCAGTTTCGGGGCCTACGAGCAGTACTTC
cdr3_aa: CASSFGAYEQYF

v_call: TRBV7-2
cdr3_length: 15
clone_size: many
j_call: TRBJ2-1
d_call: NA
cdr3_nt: TGTGCCAGCAGTTCCCGGCCAAGCTCCTACAATGAGCAGTTCTTC
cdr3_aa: CASSSRPSSYNEQFF

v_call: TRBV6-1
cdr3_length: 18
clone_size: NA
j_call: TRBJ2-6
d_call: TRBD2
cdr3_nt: TGTGCCAGCAGTGAGCTAGCGGGGGGGCCAGCTGGGGCCAACGTCCTGACTTTC
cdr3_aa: CASSELAGGPAGANVLTF

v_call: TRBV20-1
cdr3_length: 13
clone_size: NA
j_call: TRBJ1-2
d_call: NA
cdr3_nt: TGCAGTGCTAGGAAACCCCTTAACTATGGCTACACCTTC
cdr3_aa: CSARKPLNYGYTF

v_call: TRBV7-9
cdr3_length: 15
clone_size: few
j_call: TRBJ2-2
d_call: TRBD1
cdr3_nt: TGTGCCAGCAGCCGTCCCGGGACAGGGAACGGGGAGCTGTTTTTT
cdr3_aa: CASSRPGTGNGELFF

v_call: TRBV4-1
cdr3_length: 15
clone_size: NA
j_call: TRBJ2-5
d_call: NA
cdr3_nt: TGCGCCAGCAGCCAAGAGCCTGTTCGATTAGAGACCCAGTACTTC
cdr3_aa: CASSQEPVRLETQYF

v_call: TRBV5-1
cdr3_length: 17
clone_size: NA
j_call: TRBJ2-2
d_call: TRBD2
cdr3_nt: TGCGCCAGCAGCTTGGTTAGCGGGGCGGCGAACACCGGGGAGCTGTTTTTT
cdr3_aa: CASSLVSGAANTGELFF

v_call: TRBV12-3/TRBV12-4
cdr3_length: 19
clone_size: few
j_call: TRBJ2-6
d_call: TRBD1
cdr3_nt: TGTGCCAGCAGTTTTGGTGACAGGGGGTCTCCTTCTGGGGCCAACGTCCTGACTTTC
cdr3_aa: CASSFGDRGSPSGANVLTF

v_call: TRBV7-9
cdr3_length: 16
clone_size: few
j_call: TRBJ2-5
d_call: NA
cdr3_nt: TGTGCCAGCAGCTTATCTAACGTTAGGAGCCAAGAGACCCAGTACTTC
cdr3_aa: CASSLSNVRSQETQYF

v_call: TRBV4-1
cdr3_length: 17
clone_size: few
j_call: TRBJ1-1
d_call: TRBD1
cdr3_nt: TGCGCCAGCAGCCAAGAAGACAGGGTTGTGTTCGGCACTGAAGCTTTCTTT
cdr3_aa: CASSQEDRVVFGTEAFF

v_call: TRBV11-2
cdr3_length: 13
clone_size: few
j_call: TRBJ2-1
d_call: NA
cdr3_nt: TGTGCCAGCAGCCCCTCCTTCTACAATGAGCAGTTCTTC
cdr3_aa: CASSPSFYNEQFF

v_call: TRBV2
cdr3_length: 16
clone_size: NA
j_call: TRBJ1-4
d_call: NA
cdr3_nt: TGTGCCAGCAGCCCCGACATCGGGGAAACGGGCGAAAAACTGTTTTTT
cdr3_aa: CASSPDIGETGEKLFF

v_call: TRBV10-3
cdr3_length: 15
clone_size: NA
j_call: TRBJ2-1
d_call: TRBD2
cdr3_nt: TGTGCCATCACTGAAGGGTTAGCGGGGATGAATGAGCAGTTCTTC
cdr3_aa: CAITEGLAGMNEQFF

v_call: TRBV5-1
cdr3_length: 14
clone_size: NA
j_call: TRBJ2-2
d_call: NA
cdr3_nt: TGCGCCAGCAGCTTGTTTATGAACACCGGGGAGCTGTTTTTT
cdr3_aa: CASSLFMNTGELFF

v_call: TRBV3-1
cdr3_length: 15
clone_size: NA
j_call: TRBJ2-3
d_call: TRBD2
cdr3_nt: TGTGCCAGCAGGGACGGCGGGGGTAGCACAGATACGCAGTATTTT
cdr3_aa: CASRDGGGSTDTQYF

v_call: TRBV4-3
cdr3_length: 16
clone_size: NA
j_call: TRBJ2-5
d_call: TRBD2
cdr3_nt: TGCGCCAGCAGCCAAGGGACTAGCGGGGGGTGGGAGACCCAGTACTTC
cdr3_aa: CASSQGTSGGWETQYF

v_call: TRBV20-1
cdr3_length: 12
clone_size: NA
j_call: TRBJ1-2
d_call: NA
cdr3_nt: TGCAGTGATAGAAGGGAAAACTATGGCTACACCTTC
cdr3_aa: CSDRRENYGYTF

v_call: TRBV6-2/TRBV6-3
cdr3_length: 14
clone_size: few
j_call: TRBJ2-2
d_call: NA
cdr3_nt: TGTGCCAGCAGTTACGGGAGGAACACCGGGGAGCTGTTTTTT
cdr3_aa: CASSYGRNTGELFF

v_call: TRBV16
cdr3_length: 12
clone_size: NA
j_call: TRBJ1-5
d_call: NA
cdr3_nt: TGTGCCAGCAGCCACGGAAATCAGCCCCAGCATTTT
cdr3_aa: CASSHGNQPQHF

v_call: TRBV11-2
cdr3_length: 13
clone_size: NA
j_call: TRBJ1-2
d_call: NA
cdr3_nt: TGTGCCAGCAGCTTAGAGGGGACTTATGGCTACACCTTC
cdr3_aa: CASSLEGTYGYTF

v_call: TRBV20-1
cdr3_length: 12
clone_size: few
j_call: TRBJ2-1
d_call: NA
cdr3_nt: TGCAGTGCTCCCCCGGACCCAAATGAGCAGTTCTTC
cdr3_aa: CSAPPDPNEQFF

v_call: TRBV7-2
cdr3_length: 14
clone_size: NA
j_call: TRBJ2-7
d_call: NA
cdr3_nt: TGTGCCACCGGCCAAGGTGGGTTGGTCTACGAGCAGTACTTC
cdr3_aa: CATGQGGLVYEQYF

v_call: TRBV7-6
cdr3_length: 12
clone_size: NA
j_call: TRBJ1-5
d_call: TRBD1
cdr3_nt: TGTGCCAGCAGCAGACTGGACAGGGTTCTACATTTT
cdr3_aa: CASSRLDRVLHF

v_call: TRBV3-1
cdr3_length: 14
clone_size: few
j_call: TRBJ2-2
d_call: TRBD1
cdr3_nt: TGTGCCAGCAGCCAACTGACAGGGGTCGGGGAGCTGTTTTTT
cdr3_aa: CASSQLTGVGELFF

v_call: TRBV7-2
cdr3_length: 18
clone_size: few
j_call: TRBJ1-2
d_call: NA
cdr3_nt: TGTGCCAGCACCATAGTGGGGGGGATAGAACACACTAACTATGGCTACACCTTC
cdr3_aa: CASTIVGGIEHTNYGYTF

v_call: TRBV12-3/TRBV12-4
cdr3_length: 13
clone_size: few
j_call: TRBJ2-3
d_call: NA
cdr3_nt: TGTGCCAGCAGGATATTAAGGATCCCTACGCAGTATTTT
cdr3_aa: CASRILRIPTQYF

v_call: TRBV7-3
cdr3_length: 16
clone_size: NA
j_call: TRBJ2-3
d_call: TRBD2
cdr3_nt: TGTGCCAGCAGCGGACTAGCGGGGGGGCCTTTAGATACGCAGTATTTT
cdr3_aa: CASSGLAGGPLDTQYF

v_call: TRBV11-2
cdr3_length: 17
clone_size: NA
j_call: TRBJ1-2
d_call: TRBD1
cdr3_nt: TGTGCCAGCAGCCGCCAGGGGGGTCAGGGGGCTGGCTATGGCTACACCTTC
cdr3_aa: CASSRQGGQGAGYGYTF

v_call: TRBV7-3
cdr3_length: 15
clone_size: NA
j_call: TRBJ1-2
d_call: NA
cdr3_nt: TGTGCCAGCGCCTTGGTTGGGGCAGCAAAAGGAGGCTACACCTTC
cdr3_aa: CASALVGAAKGGYTF

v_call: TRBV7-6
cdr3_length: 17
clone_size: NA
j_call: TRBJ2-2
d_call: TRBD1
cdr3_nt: TGTGCCACCTGGCGGGCCGCCGGGACAGGGAGGACCGGGGAGCTGTTTTTT
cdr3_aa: CATWRAAGTGRTGELFF

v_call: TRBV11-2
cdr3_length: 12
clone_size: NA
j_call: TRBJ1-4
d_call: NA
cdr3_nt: TGTGCCAGCAGCTTCGCAAGAGAAACTCTGTTTTTT
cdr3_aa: CASSFARETLFF

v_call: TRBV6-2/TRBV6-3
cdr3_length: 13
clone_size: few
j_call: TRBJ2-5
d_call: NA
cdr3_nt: TGTGCCAGCAGTTTCACAGCCGAACGGAGTCCGTACTTC
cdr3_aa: CASSFTAERSPYF

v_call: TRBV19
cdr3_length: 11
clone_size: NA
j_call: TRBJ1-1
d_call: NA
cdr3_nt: TGTGCCAGTGGTGTACGGCGGGAAGCTTTCTTT
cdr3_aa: CASGVRREAFF

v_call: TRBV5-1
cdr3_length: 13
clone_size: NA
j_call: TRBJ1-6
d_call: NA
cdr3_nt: TGCGCCAGCAGCTTCCTGGAGGATTCACCCCTCCACTTT
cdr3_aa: CASSFLEDSPLHF

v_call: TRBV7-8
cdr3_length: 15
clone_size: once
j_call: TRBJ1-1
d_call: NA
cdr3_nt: TGTGCCAGCAGCTTGGGACGGATTATGAACACTGAAGCTTTCTTT
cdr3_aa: CASSLGRIMNTEAFF